Each of the 21 T cell receptor beta chains below was sequenced from the same sample in a study of cytomegalovirus exposure and HLA in healthy donors. Primers included in the PCR were 60 Vbeta and 13 Jbeta primers. Clones were sequenced by immunoSEQ multiplex PCR, and TCRdb holds only the in-frame ones, with some missing. Of 180,000 or so clones in the sample, just under 80% were seen once. Sequencing was performed on PBMCs. The origin of the receptors is a woman under 40 in good health and CMV-seronegative.

The chain uses TRBV7-2 and TRBJ2-5; the match to TRBD2 covers 8 bases. CDR1 SGHTA and CDR2 FQGNSA come from the germline V gene. The length of the CDR3 is 14 residues. V lost 4 bases and J lost 3; bases outside the gene matches: 4. The CDR3 sequence: CASSSGLVEETQYF. The CDR3 DNA reads TGTGCCAGCAGCTCGGGACTAGTGGAAGAGACCCAGTACTTC. The full variable domain, with the rest looked up from reference TRBV7-2 and TRBJ2-5, is GAGVSQSPSNKVTEKGKDVELRCDPISGHTALYWYRQSLGQGLEFLIYFQGNSAPDKSGLPSDRFSAERTGGSVSTLTIQRTQQEDSAVYLCASSSGLVEETQYFGPGTRLLVL.

This rearrangement joins TRBV4-1 to TRBJ2-7, with D perhaps matching TRBD2 (6 bases). V dropped 0 bases and J dropped 2 bases, with 14 bases sitting between them. The CDR3 covers 16 residues. Germline V lookup: CDR1 MGHRA, CDR2 YSYEKL. CDR3 loop: CASSQDKAGSPYEQYF. CDR3 in DNA: TGCGCCAGCAGCCAAGATAAAGCGGGCTCACCCTACGAGCAGTACTTC.

CDR3 residues: CASSPTGVGNTEAFF. For the CDR3, the DNA is TGTGCCAGCTCACCGACAGGGGTGGGGAACACTGAAGCTTTCTTT. The rearrangement uses TRBV18 and TRBJ1-1; 8 bases map to TRBD1. The junction had 4 bases not matched to a gene; V was cut back by 3 bases and J by 1 base. Germline CDR1 is KGHSH and CDR2 is LQKENI. This CDR3 has 15 residues.

The chain combines TRBV29-1 with TRBJ1-2, with D perhaps matching TRBD1 (6 bases). Germline V CDR1 and CDR2: SQVTM, ANQGSEA. Trimming removed 5 bases from V and 0 bases from J, with 10 bases in between. There are 13 residues in the CDR3. DNA for the CDR3: TGCAGCGTTTTTGACAGGACTAACTATGGCTACACCTTC. As protein: CSVFDRTNYGYTF.

The chain joins TRBV30 to TRBJ1-6; D remains ambiguous. The CDR3 covers 16 residues. The germline V and J ends were trimmed by 0 bases and 7 bases, with 16 bases remaining between them. Germline V gene lookup returns CDR1 GTSNPN and CDR2 SVGIG (reference sequence). CDR3 sequence (DNA): TGTGCCTGGAGTGTATTGGGCAGATTAATCAATTCACCCCTCCACTTT. It yields the protein CAWSVLGRLINSPLHF.

The V gene is TRBV18, the J gene TRBJ2-5; TRBD1 matches 11 bases. Germline assignment: CDR1 KGHSH and CDR2 LQKENI. The CDR3 runs 16 residues. After removal of 3 bases from V and 3 bases from J, the junction contained 6 bases not matched to a gene. The CDR3, as DNA: TGTGCCAGCTCACCCCTAGGGACAGGGGGAGAAGAGACCCAGTACTTC. Its protein is CASSPLGTGGEETQYF.

There are a few counts of this clone. The rearrangement uses TRBV12-5 and TRBJ1-2; no definite D call. The CDR3 length is 14 residues. Trimming shortened V by 6 bases and J by 4 bases, and 15 bases separated the two germline ends. The germline gives CDR1 LGHNT, CDR2 FRNRAP. The DNA for the CDR3 is TGTGCTAGTGGGCGACTGGAGAGGAGCTATGGCTACACCTTC. Encoded protein: CASGRLERSYGYTF.

The rearrangement uses TRBV30 and TRBJ1-4; 9 bases map to TRBD1. In germline, CDR1 is GTSNPN, CDR2 SVGIG (reference sequence). J was trimmed by 8 bases and V by 2 bases; bases with no gene match: 3. The CDR3 runs 13 residues. As DNA, the CDR3 is TGTGCCTGGAGTAGAACAGGGGGCGAAAAACTGTTTTTT. It codes for CAWSRTGGEKLFF. Combining the CDR3 with reference TRBV30 and TRBJ1-4 gives the whole variable domain SQTIHQWPATLVQPVGSPLSLECTVEGTSNPNLYWYRQAAGRGLQLLFYSVGIGQISSEVPQNLSASRPQDRQFILSSKKLLLSDSGFYLCAWSRTGGEKLFFGSGTQLSVL.

The rearrangement links TRBV6-5 to TRBJ1-4; unclear D gene. Deletions cut 1 base from V and 0 bases from J, with 6 bases between. The CDR3 contains 15 residues. Germline-derived CDR1 and CDR2 are MNHEY and SVGAGI. The chain's CDR3 is CASSYFGATNEKLFF. The CDR3 region has the DNA TGTGCCAGCAGTTACTTCGGTGCAACTAATGAAAAACTGTTTTTT.

The chain joins TRBV6-1 to TRBJ1-1, with TRBD1 as a possible D gene (6 bases). V lost 6 bases, J lost 1 base, and 9 bases lay in between. Germline V gene data show CDR1 as MNHNS and CDR2 as SASEGT. This CDR3 has 13 amino acids. The chain's CDR3 is CASRRTANTEAFF. Here the CDR3 DNA reads TGTGCCAGCAGACGGACAGCGAACACTGAAGCTTTCTTT.

This clone was counted between two and nine times. The chain has TRBV25-1 and TRBJ2-5, with D perhaps TRBD2 (6 bases). Trimming pared 6 bases from V and 2 bases from J, leaving 19 bases between. Per the germline V gene, CDR1 is MGHDK and CDR2 is SYGVNS. The CDR3 loop spans 16 amino acids. The CDR3 DNA reads TGTGCCAGCAGGAAGCCGGGACTTGACCTTCAAGAGACCCAGTACTTC. Translation gives CASRKPGLDLQETQYF. Full variable domain (outside the CDR3, taken from reference TRBV25-1 and TRBJ2-5): EADIYQTPRYLVIGTGKKITLECSQTMGHDKMYWYQQDPGMELHLIHYSYGVNSTEKGDLSSESTVSRIRTEHFPLTLESARPSHTSQYLCASRKPGLDLQETQYFGPGTRLLVL.

This clone has only one observation. V gene TRBV18 combines with J gene TRBJ1-5; 7 bases line up with TRBD1. The germline gives CDR1 KGHSH, CDR2 LQKENI. CDR3 length equals 15 residues. V trimming: 3 bases; J trimming: 5 bases; junction bases outside the gene matches: 7. Here the CDR3 reads CASSPPGTDYQPQHF. CDR3 bases: TGTGCCAGCTCACCGCCCGGGACAGATTATCAGCCCCAGCATTTT.

A single count supports this clone. The CDR3 nucleotides read TGTGCCTGGAGTGTGGGGGGGAGACTCCTGAACACTGAAGCTTTCTTT. Residues: CAWSVGGRLLNTEAFF. V is TRBV30 and J is TRBJ1-1, with TRBD1 as a possible D gene (5 bases). The CDR3 is 16 residues long. CDR1 and CDR2 (germline): GTSNPN, SVGIG (reference sequence). V lost 0 bases and J lost 0, with 14 bases in between.

This rearrangement joins TRBV6-6 to TRBJ1-2; possibly TRBD1 for D (5 bases). Germline CDR1 is MNHNY and CDR2 is SVGAGI (reference sequence). With 11 bases removed from V and 4 bases from J, the gap between germline ends came to 17 bases. This CDR3 contains 13 residues. CDR3 DNA sequence: TGTGCCCGCGGGGCGGGAGGGAGCTATGGCTACACCTTC. Translating it yields CARGAGGSYGYTF.

The chain is built from TRBV5-1 and TRBJ1-2; D might be TRBD1 (5 bases). The ends were cut back, 2 bases at V and 4 bases at J, with 9 bases in the middle. The CDR3 is made up of 13 amino acids. CDR1 and CDR2 (germline): SGHRS, YFSETQ. The CDR3 DNA is TGCGCCAGCAGCTTACAGGTTGCCTATGGCTACACCTTC. It specifies CASSLQVAYGYTF.

The J gene is TRBJ2-3, the V gene TRBV4-2; a possible D gene is TRBD2 (7 bases). Between the trimmed V and J ends, which lost 0 bases and 4 bases, there was a span of 14 bases. Per the germline V gene, CDR1 is LGHNA and CDR2 is YNFKEQ. The CDR3 spans 16 residues. The CDR3 region is CASSQEVGGAADTQYF. CDR3 DNA sequence: TGTGCCAGCAGCCAAGAAGTGGGGGGGGCCGCAGATACGCAGTATTTT.

This clone showed up just once. The V and J genes are TRBV18 and TRBJ2-3; 8 bases align to TRBD2. The germline V gene has CDR1 KGHSH and CDR2 LQKENI. The trim removed 1 base at V and 2 bases at J, leaving 8 bases unmatched. This CDR3 comprises 17 residues. DNA of the CDR3: TGTGCCAGCTCACCACTGACAGCGGGGGCAACCACAGATACGCAGTATTTT. Its protein product is CASSPLTAGATTDTQYF.

V and J are TRBV10-2 and TRBJ1-1; 8 bases line up with TRBD1. Losses at the gene ends were 8 bases for V and 3 bases for J; bases not matched to a gene: 2. This CDR3 spans 12 amino acids. Looked up from germline, CDR1 is WSHSY and CDR2 is SAAADI. The CDR3 loop reads CASRTGYTEAFF. In nucleotides, the CDR3 is TGCGCCAGCCGGACAGGGTACACTGAAGCTTTCTTT.

The chain combines TRBV7-9 with TRBJ1-2, with a weak D call TRBD1 (6 bases). Trimming removed 2 bases from V and 6 bases from J, with 13 bases in between. CDR3 length equals 14 residues. CDR1 is SEHNR and CDR2 is FQNEAQ in the germline V gene (reference sequence). The CDR3 region has the DNA TGTGCCAGCAGCTTAACATGGGGGCGGGATGGCTACACCTTC. It yields the protein CASSLTWGRDGYTF.

The chain recombines TRBV7-2 with TRBJ2-2; D is undetermined. Deletions cut 6 bases from V and 2 bases from J, with 7 bases between. The germline CDR1 and CDR2 sequences are SGHTA and FQGNSA. The CDR3 extends over 13 amino acids. The CDR3 DNA sequence: TGTGCCAGCAGTCTTAGAAACACCGGGGAGCTGTTTTTT. This encodes CASSLRNTGELFF. Combining the CDR3 with reference TRBV7-2 and TRBJ2-2 gives the whole variable domain GAGVSQSPSNKVTEKGKDVELRCDPISGHTALYWYRQSLGQGLEFLIYFQGNSAPDKSGLPSDRFSAERTGGSVSTLTIQRTQQEDSAVYLCASSLRNTGELFFGEGSRLTVL.

This clone was picked up a small number of times. This chain uses TRBV9 with TRBJ2-2, with 10 bases that match TRBD1. This CDR3 spans 16 amino acids. The ends lost 0 bases at V and 8 bases at J; junction bases unmatched: 7. CDR1 is SGDLS and CDR2 is YYNGEE in the germline V gene. Here the CDR3 reads CASSVAGQGQVGELFF. Here the CDR3 DNA reads TGTGCCAGCAGCGTAGCGGGACAGGGGCAAGTTGGGGAGCTGTTTTTT.